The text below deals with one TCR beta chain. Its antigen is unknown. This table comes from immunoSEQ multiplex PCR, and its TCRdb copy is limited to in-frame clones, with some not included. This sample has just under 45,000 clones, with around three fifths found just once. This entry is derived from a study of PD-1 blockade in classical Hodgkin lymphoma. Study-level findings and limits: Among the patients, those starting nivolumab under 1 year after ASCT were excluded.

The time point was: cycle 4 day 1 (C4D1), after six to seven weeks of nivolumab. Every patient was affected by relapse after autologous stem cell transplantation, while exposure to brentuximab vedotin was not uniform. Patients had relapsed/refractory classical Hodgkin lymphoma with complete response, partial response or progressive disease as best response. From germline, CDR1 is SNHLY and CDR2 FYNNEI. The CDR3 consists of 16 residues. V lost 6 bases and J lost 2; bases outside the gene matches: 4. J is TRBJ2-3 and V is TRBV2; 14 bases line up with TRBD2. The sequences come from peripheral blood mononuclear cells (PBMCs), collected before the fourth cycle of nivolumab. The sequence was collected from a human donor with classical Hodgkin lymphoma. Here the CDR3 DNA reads TGTGCCAGCAGCGGGACTAGCGGGAGAGACACAGATACGCAGTATTTT. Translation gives CASSGTSGRDTDTQYF.